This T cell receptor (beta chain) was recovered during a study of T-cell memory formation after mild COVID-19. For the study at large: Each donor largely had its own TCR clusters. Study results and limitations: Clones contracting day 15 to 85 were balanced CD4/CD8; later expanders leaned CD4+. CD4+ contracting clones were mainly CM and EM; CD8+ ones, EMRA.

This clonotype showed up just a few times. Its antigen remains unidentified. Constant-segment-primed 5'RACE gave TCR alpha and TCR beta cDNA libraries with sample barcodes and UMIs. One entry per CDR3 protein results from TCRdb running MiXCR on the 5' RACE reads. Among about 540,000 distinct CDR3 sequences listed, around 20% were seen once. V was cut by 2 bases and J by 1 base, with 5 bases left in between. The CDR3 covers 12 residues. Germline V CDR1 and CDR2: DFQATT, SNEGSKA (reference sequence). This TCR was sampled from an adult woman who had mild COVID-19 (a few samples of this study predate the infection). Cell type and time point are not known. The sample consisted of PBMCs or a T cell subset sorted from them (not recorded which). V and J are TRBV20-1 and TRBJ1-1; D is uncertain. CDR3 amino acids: CSARLWNTEAFF. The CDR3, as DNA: TGCAGTGCTAGACTCTGGAACACTGAAGCTTTCTTT.